This T cell receptor beta chain was obtained from a study of a mutant IDH1 vaccine in newly diagnosed glioma. Study in general: Treated patients were roughly 62% male, around 38% female, mean age around 40 years. Most patients had received both radiotherapy and temozolomide, the prior options being radiotherapy, temozolomide, or both.

The CDR3 has 14 amino acids. V shed 2 bases, J shed 5 bases, and the junction held 7 bases outside the gene matches. The germline CDR1 and CDR2 sequences are SGHRS and YFSETQ. Time point here: week 35, safety follow-up. Doses consisted of 300 ug of mutant IDH1 20-mer peptide each, paired with topical imiquimod. New IDH1-mutant, ATRX-lost WHO grade 3 or 4 astrocytomas occurred in donors. This clone was recorded a few times. Its cognate antigen is unknown. Overall study results and limits: The authors found pseudoprogression apparently unrelated to changes in top peripheral T cell clonotypes.

Some clones are missing from TCRdb's copy, which holds only in-frame ones; the method was immunoSEQ multiplex PCR. The table has 50,000 to 70,000 clones, 70% to 90% seen once. The TCR originated in a man aged 40-49 years with glioma. V usage is TRBV5-1 and J usage is TRBJ2-7; 7 bases are a match to TRBD1. The sample was PBMCs, taken from a glioma patient whose treatment included an IDH1 peptide vaccine. CDR3 loop: CASSLTGDPHEQYF. The CDR3 DNA is TGCGCCAGCAGCTTAACAGGGGATCCCCACGAGCAGTACTTC.